This entry lists 15 T cell receptor beta chains sequenced from one sample in a study of OX40 agonist ivuxolimab in advanced cancers. Sequencing used immunoSEQ multiplex PCR; TCRdb keeps in-frame clones, though not all of them. The sample includes tens of thousands of clones, roughly 90% of them seen just once. The sequenced sample was CD4+ or CD8+ T cells sorted from blood, obtained in a trial of the OX40 agonist ivuxolimab. All receptors derive from an adult with an advanced solid tumor such as melanoma, head and neck, liver or kidney cancer.

The chain is built from TRBV2 and TRBJ1-2; 7 bases agree with TRBD1. The CDR3 consists of 14 residues. The V gene's germline CDR1 is SNHLY and CDR2 FYNNEI. With 1 base clipped from V and 5 bases from J, the junction kept 4 bases outside the gene matches. DNA of the CDR3: TGTGCCAGCAGTGAAGACCCAGGGGGGTATGGCTACACCTTC. It encodes CASSEDPGGYGYTF.

The V gene is TRBV2, the J gene TRBJ1-1, with D hard to call. The CDR3 has 11 residues. Between the trimmed V and J ends, which lost 6 bases and 1 base, there was a span of 3 bases. CDR1 and CDR2 (germline): SNHLY, FYNNEI. The CDR3 loop is CASRANTEAFF. CDR3 coding DNA: TGTGCCAGCAGGGCGAACACTGAAGCTTTCTTT.

V and J are TRBV19 and TRBJ2-7; D is perhaps TRBD2 (6 bases). Deletions cut 1 base from V and 5 bases from J, with 12 bases between. In germline, CDR1 is LNHDA, CDR2 SQIVND (reference sequence). The CDR3 sequence is 14 residues long. The CDR3 loop reads CASSIGGGNHEQYF. DNA for the CDR3: TGTGCCAGTAGTATAGGTGGAGGGAACCACGAGCAGTACTTC.

This sequence joins TRBV10-2 and TRBJ1-2, with D maybe TRBD1 (6 bases). CDR3 length equals 15 residues. Germline assignment: CDR1 WSHSY and CDR2 SAAADI. Trimming left V 5 bases short and J 1 base short, with 14 bases between. CDR3 sequence reads: CASSNWTVNNYGYTF. The DNA for the CDR3 is TGCGCCAGCAGTAATTGGACAGTGAATAACTATGGCTACACCTTC.

Concerning this clone itself: Compared with germline, one end of the junction differs, possibly owing to a read error. This chain links TRBV2 with TRBJ1-2; D ambiguous. This CDR3 has 11 amino acids. Germline CDR1 reads SNHLY; CDR2 reads FYNNEI. The CDR3: CASSELPPSCF. As DNA, the CDR3 is TGTGCCAGCAGTGAACTCCCGCCTTCCTGCTTC.

CDR3 in DNA: TGTGCCAGCAGCTGGTCAGGGAATGAAAAACTGTTTTTT. Protein product: CASSWSGNEKLFF. The gene calls are TRBV5-4 and TRBJ1-4, with a possible D match to TRBD1 (5 bases). Trimming pared 3 bases from V and 5 bases from J, leaving 8 bases between. Germline CDR1 is SGHNT and CDR2 is YYREEE (reference sequence). CDR3 length: 13 amino acids.

The V call is TRBV6-4, the J call TRBJ2-3, with D possibly matching TRBD1 (6 bases). Germline CDR1 reads MRHNA; CDR2 reads SNTAGT. Trimming removed 9 bases at V and 2 bases at J, with 12 bases between. The CDR3 totals 13 residues. The CDR3 region is CASTGHFTDTQYF. The CDR3 DNA sequence: TGTGCCAGTACGGGACATTTCACAGATACGCAGTATTTT.

The CDR3 nucleotides are TGTGCCAGCAGTACTAGCGGCACAGATACGCAGTATTTT. Translated: CASSTSGTDTQYF. This chain joins TRBV9 and TRBJ2-3, with 7 bases lining up with TRBD2. The germline CDR1 and CDR2 sequences are SGDLS and YYNGEE. V was pared by 5 bases and J by 1 base, with 1 base of the junction left unmatched. The CDR3 loop spans 13 amino acids.

J is TRBJ1-1 and V is TRBV4-3; the D gene is possibly TRBD1 (5 bases). Germline-derived CDR1 and CDR2 are LGHNA and YSLEER. This CDR3 spans 14 amino acids. Trimming took 0 bases from V and 7 from J, leaving 12 bases between them. CDR3 loop: CASSQERDGHEAFF. The CDR3 nucleotides are TGCGCCAGCAGCCAAGAGAGGGACGGCCATGAAGCTTTCTTT.

The chain recombines TRBV7-2 with TRBJ2-3; 7 bases agree with TRBD2. The germline V gene encodes CDR1 SGHTA and CDR2 FQGNSA. CDR3 length equals 15 residues. Losses at the gene ends were 3 bases for V and 6 bases for J; bases not matched to a gene: 9. The CDR3 DNA sequence: TGTGCCAGCAGCTTCGGCGGGAGTGATGCCGATACGCAGTATTTT. It yields the protein CASSFGGSDADTQYF. The full variable domain, completed using reference TRBV7-2 and TRBJ2-3, is GAGVSQSPSNKVTEKGKDVELRCDPISGHTALYWYRQSLGQGLEFLIYFQGNSAPDKSGLPSDRFSAERTGGSVSTLTIQRTQQEDSAVYLCASSFGGSDADTQYFGPGTRLTVL.

This chain uses TRBV25-1 with TRBJ2-2; 8 bases align to TRBD1. The CDR3 sequence is 15 residues long. J lost 4 bases, V lost 3 bases, and 4 bases had no gene match. Per the germline V gene, CDR1 is MGHDK and CDR2 is SYGVNS. CDR3 coding DNA: TGTGCCAGCAGTGACAGGGGGCGAGTCACCGGGGAGCTGTTTTTT. Its translation is CASSDRGRVTGELFF.

The gene calls are TRBV23-1 and TRBJ2-7; tentatively, D is TRBD2 (6 bases). TRBV23-1 is sorted into the ORF group, with uncertain function. V was cut by 3 bases and J by 6 bases, with 15 bases left in between. The CDR3 loop spans 14 amino acids. The CDR3 here is CASSQDAYGGEQYV. For the CDR3, the DNA is TGCGCCAGCAGTCAGGACGCCTACGGGGGCGAGCAGTACGTC.

The rearrangement uses TRBV11-2 and TRBJ1-2; D unclear. Trimming removed 0 bases from V and 3 bases from J, with 5 bases in between. The CDR3 is 13 amino acids. Germline CDR1 is SGHAT and CDR2 is FQNNGV. The CDR3 loop reads CASSLEGDYGYTF. CDR3 in DNA: TGTGCCAGCAGCTTAGAGGGTGACTATGGCTACACCTTC.

The chain uses TRBV4-1 and TRBJ1-3; 8 bases are a match to TRBD1. The CDR3 runs 15 residues. Germline V gene lookup returns CDR1 MGHRA and CDR2 YSYEKL. With 0 bases clipped from V and 2 bases from J, the junction kept 0 bases outside the gene matches. CDR3 loop: CASSQEDRAGNTIYF. DNA for the CDR3: TGCGCCAGCAGCCAAGAGGACAGGGCTGGAAACACCATATATTTT.

This clone was seen just once. The chain employs TRBV7-9 and TRBJ1-1, with 8 bases fitting TRBD1. The CDR3 totals 13 residues. Germline V CDR1 and CDR2: SEHNR, FQNEAQ (reference sequence). J gave up 8 bases and V 4 bases, and 6 bases lay outside the gene matches. This CDR3 reads CASSSTGASEAFF. For the CDR3, the DNA is TGTGCCAGCAGCTCGACAGGGGCGTCCGAAGCTTTCTTT.